This TCR beta chain was retrieved from a study of blood T cell repertoires in COVID-19. In the source study's methods: It was from reference gene primer amplification that nucleated cell counts were estimated. TCRdb's table, derived via immunoSEQ multiplex PCR, lists solely in-frame clones and lacks some. That table gives V, J and clone size, and the DNA gave D and trimming. The sample has 200,000 to 250,000 clones, approximately 83% seen once; the top ten hold less than 4%. The CDR3 extends over 12 amino acids. V was cut by 4 bases and J by 6 bases, with 8 bases left in between. This chain joins TRBV12-3 or TRBV12-4 and TRBJ2-3; no definite D call. The TCR was taken from a woman aged 30 to 39 who had recovered from COVID-19. The sequenced sample consisted of peripheral blood. DNA for the CDR3: TGTGCCAGCAGTTCTCCTTTGGATACGCAGTATTTT. Protein: CASSSPLDTQYF.